These 24 T cell receptor beta chains were all obtained from the same sample, sequenced in a study of shared clonotypes between healthy human individuals. Sequencing was performed with immunoSEQ multiplex PCR; in TCRdb, only in-frame clones are kept and a portion is missing. The sample gives approximately 810,000 clones, over 90% of which show up once; more than 20% is in the top ten. CD8 cells classed as naive were CD45RO-negative and positively selected for CCR7, excluding terminally differentiated effector memory CD45RA+ cells. Input material: naive CD8+ T cells sorted from blood. These receptors were taken from a man aged 25 to 40 in good health.

The chain recombines TRBV7-9 with TRBJ2-3, with 7 bases matching TRBD1. The CDR3 contains 16 residues. J was trimmed by 0 bases and V by 2 bases; bases with no gene match: 5. Germline lookup yields CDR1 SEHNR and CDR2 FQNEAQ (reference sequence). CDR3 residues: CASSLTGTASTDTQYF. The CDR3 DNA is TGTGCCAGCAGCTTAACCGGGACAGCTAGCACAGATACGCAGTATTTT.

This chain connects TRBV19 to TRBJ1-5, with 7 bases aligning to TRBD1. After removal of 7 bases from V and 0 bases from J, the junction contained 9 bases not matched to a gene. Germline CDR1 reads LNHDA; CDR2 reads SQIVND (reference sequence). This CDR3 comprises 16 residues. The CDR3 nucleotides are TGTGCCAGTAAGCGGGACAGTCAATATAGCAATCAGCCCCAGCATTTT. Amino acid sequence: CASKRDSQYSNQPQHF.

This clone was seen once. This chain connects TRBV11-2 to TRBJ2-5; no reliable D call. CDR3 length: 13 residues. CDR1 is SGHAT and CDR2 is FQNNGV in the germline V gene. The V end lost 0 bases, the J end lost 5 bases, and 7 bases lay between the germline ends. The CDR3 sequence: CASSLDPLETQYF. The CDR3 DNA sequence: TGTGCCAGCAGCTTAGACCCCCTGGAGACCCAGTACTTC.

The chain joins TRBV28 to TRBJ2-5, with D possibly called TRBD1 or TRBD2 (5 bases each). Germline V gene sequence: CDR1 MDHEN, CDR2 SYDVKM. The CDR3 extends over 16 amino acids. Trimming pared 5 bases from V and 9 bases from J, leaving 25 bases between. In nucleotides, the CDR3 is TGTGCCAGCAGTGGTTGGACAAGGTGGCCGTCGGAGGCCCAGTACTTC. Amino acids: CASSGWTRWPSEAQYF.

The chain recombines TRBV5-8 with TRBJ2-2, with 7 bases matching TRBD1. This CDR3 has 18 amino acids. V dropped 3 bases and J dropped 6; count of bases not matched to a gene: 17. Germline V gives CDR1 SGHTS, CDR2 YDEGEE. For the CDR3, the DNA is TGTGCCAGCAGCTCTGACAGGGTTGAGTTTATCGGGTCCGGGGAGCTGTTTTTT. Amino acids: CASSSDRVEFIGSGELFF. Using reference TRBV5-8 and TRBJ2-2 for the parts outside the CDR3, the full variable domain is EAGVTQSPTHLIKTRGQQATLRCSPISGHTSVYWYQQALGLGLQFLLWYDEGEERNRGNFPPRFSGRQFPNYSSELNVNALELEDSALYLCASSSDRVEFIGSGELFFGEGSRLTVL.

The CDR3 reads CASRTDSNQPQHF. DNA for the CDR3: TGTGCCAGCAGGACGGATAGCAATCAGCCCCAGCATTTT. The rearrangement joins TRBV5-8 to TRBJ1-5, with D unclear. Germline V gives CDR1 SGHTS, CDR2 YDEGEE. The CDR3 is made up of 13 amino acids. V was clipped by 5 bases and J by 0 bases, with 6 bases between them.

On this clone: This sample also contains other DNA sequences that code for the same CDR3. The J gene is TRBJ2-7, the V gene TRBV7-6; no clear D. V was pared by 1 base and J by 2 bases, with 6 bases between. This CDR3 is built from 13 residues. CDR1 is SGHVS and CDR2 is FNYEAQ in the germline V gene. The CDR3 DNA follows: TGTGCCAGCAGCTTAGAAGTCACCTACGAGCAGTACTTC. Its protein is CASSLEVTYEQYF.

V gene TRBV7-2 combines with J gene TRBJ2-3, with D possibly matching TRBD2 (5 bases). Per the germline V gene, CDR1 is SGHTA and CDR2 is FQGNSA. The CDR3 is 14 residues long. Trimming cost V 4 bases and J 1 base, with 9 bases left between them. CDR3 sequence: CASSWSGRTDTQYF. The CDR3 nucleotides are TGTGCCAGCAGCTGGAGCGGACGCACAGATACGCAGTATTTT.

About this clone itself: Other DNA sequences of this sample code for an identical CDR3. This sequence joins TRBV5-4 and TRBJ1-1, with a weak D call TRBD1 (6 bases). V was trimmed by 0 bases and J by 1 base, leaving 7 bases between them. The CDR3 contains 14 residues. The germline CDR1 and CDR2 sequences are SGHNT and YYREEE (reference sequence). CDR3 amino acids: CASSLGQENTEAFF. Written as DNA, the CDR3 is TGTGCCAGCAGCTTGGGACAGGAGAACACTGAAGCTTTCTTT.

This rearrangement joins TRBV15 to TRBJ2-1; the match to TRBD2 covers 10 bases. The germline V gene has CDR1 LNHNV and CDR2 YYDKDF (reference sequence). V was clipped by 3 bases and J by 2 bases; unmatched bases: 13. This CDR3 region has 19 residues. The CDR3 nucleotides read TGTGCCACCAGCAGGGAGGGGTTATTGACTAGCGGGCCCTACAATGAGCAGTTCTTC. It encodes CATSREGLLTSGPYNEQFF.

This chain uses TRBV27 with TRBJ2-7; 7 nucleotides match TRBD1. From germline, CDR1 is MNHEY and CDR2 SMNVEV (reference sequence). The CDR3 has 16 amino acids. J lost 2 bases, V lost 5 bases, and 12 bases had no gene match. The DNA of the CDR3 is TGTGCCAGCAGTAGACAGGGAGTCTCCTCTACCTACGAGCAGTACTTC. Its protein is CASSRQGVSSTYEQYF.

The chain employs TRBV4-1 and TRBJ2-1, with unresolved D. Germline CDR1 reads MGHRA; CDR2 reads YSYEKL. This CDR3 comprises 13 residues. The V end lost 1 base, the J end lost 5 bases, and 6 bases lay between the germline ends. CDR3 sequence reads: CASSQAFDNEQFF. CDR3 nucleotide sequence: TGCGCCAGCAGCCAAGCATTCGACAATGAGCAGTTCTTC.

The CDR3 DNA is TGTGCCAGCTCGACGGATGGAAACACCATATATTTT. Translating gives CASSTDGNTIYF. V usage is TRBV9 and J usage is TRBJ1-3; D ambiguous. CDR1 is SGDLS and CDR2 is YYNGEE in the germline V gene. Trimming stripped 7 bases from V and 3 bases from J, with 8 bases between. The CDR3 has 12 amino acids.

The chain has TRBV4-3 and TRBJ2-1; D not certain. CDR1 is LGHNA, CDR2 YSLEER, per germline. Trimming left V 0 bases short and J 4 bases short, with 13 bases between. This CDR3 region has 16 residues. For the CDR3, the DNA is TGCGCCAGCAGCCAAGATCACTCCGTACGGTACAATGAGCAGTTCTTC. Amino acid sequence: CASSQDHSVRYNEQFF.

J is TRBJ1-2 and V is TRBV27; D might be TRBD1 (6 bases). The CDR3 length is 15 residues. V lost 6 bases and J 4 bases, leaving 18 bases between the germline ends. Germline assignment: CDR1 MNHEY and CDR2 SMNVEV (reference sequence). Here the CDR3 DNA reads TGTGCCAGCAGACCCCCCGAGGGGGTGAGCTATGGCTACACCTTC. This gives the protein CASRPPEGVSYGYTF.

This chain joins TRBV6-1 and TRBJ1-5; the D is unclear. The CDR3 is 17 amino acids. Germline CDR1 and CDR2: MNHNS and SASEGT. V was trimmed by 2 bases and J by 0 bases, leaving 14 bases between them. CDR3 nucleotides: TGTGCCAGCAGTGAATACCGGGGAGGCCCTAGCAATCAGCCCCAGCATTTT. The encoded protein is CASSEYRGGPSNQPQHF.

The chain recombines TRBV7-9 with TRBJ2-1, with 11 bases aligning to TRBD2. V was clipped by 8 bases and J by 6 bases; unmatched bases: 15. The CDR3 is made up of 17 amino acids. Germline lookup yields CDR1 SEHNR and CDR2 FQNEAQ (reference sequence). CDR3 sequence (DNA): TGTGCCAGCGCTAGACTAGCGGGGAGTTCCAGTCGCAATGAGCAGTTCTTC. Translating gives CASARLAGSSSRNEQFF.

For the CDR3, the DNA is TGTGCCAGTCGAGGGTCTACAACGCAGTACTTC. Its protein product is CASRGSTTQYF. The chain has TRBV19 and TRBJ2-7; D perhaps matches TRBD2 (5 bases). CDR1 and CDR2 (germline): LNHDA, SQIVND (reference sequence). CDR3 length: 11 residues. V was trimmed by 8 bases and J by 9 bases, leaving 14 bases between them.

The chain uses TRBV5-5 and TRBJ2-1; maybe TRBD2 (5 bases). The CDR3 spans 15 residues. CDR1 SGHKS and CDR2 YYEKEE come from the germline V gene (reference sequence). Trimming left V 0 bases short and J 8 bases short, with 15 bases between. CDR3 in amino acids: CASSLGEIISDEQFF. The DNA for the CDR3 is TGTGCCAGCAGCTTGGGGGAGATCATTTCGGATGAGCAGTTCTTC.

The V and J genes are TRBV7-9 and TRBJ2-3; tentative D call: TRBD1 (6 bases). Trimming removed 1 base from V and 9 bases from J, with 11 bases in between. Per germline, CDR1 SEHNR and CDR2 FQNEAQ (reference sequence). The CDR3 totals 13 residues. The CDR3 here is CASSLGTALTQYF. The CDR3 region has the DNA TGTGCCAGCAGCTTAGGGACAGCCCTGACGCAGTATTTT.

The chain has TRBV2 and TRBJ2-5, with D tentatively TRBD2 (5 bases). Germline V lookup: CDR1 SNHLY, CDR2 FYNNEI. V was trimmed by 8 bases and J by 2 bases, leaving 9 bases between them. This CDR3 has 12 residues. CDR3 sequence (DNA): TGTGCCAGCTCCTGGGAGCAAGAGACCCAGTACTTC. This gives the protein CASSWEQETQYF.

This clone was found once. The V call is TRBV9, the J call TRBJ2-1; D possibly corresponds to TRBD2 (7 bases). In germline, CDR1 is SGDLS, CDR2 YYNGEE. CDR3 size: 16 residues. The V and J ends lost 4 bases and 4 bases respectively, with 18 bases between them. The CDR3 protein is CASSSQRGGFYNEQFF. The CDR3 region has the DNA TGTGCCAGCAGCTCGCAGAGGGGGGGGTTTTACAATGAGCAGTTCTTC.

The chain employs TRBV27 and TRBJ1-2; 8 bases are a match to TRBD1. The CDR3 has 16 residues. V dropped 4 bases and J dropped 4; count of bases not matched to a gene: 11. Looked up from germline, CDR1 is MNHEY and CDR2 is SMNVEV (reference sequence). The CDR3 is CASSSLTDREGYGYTF. The CDR3 DNA sequence: TGTGCCAGCAGTTCATTAACGGACAGGGAGGGCTATGGCTACACCTTC.

This chain joins TRBV28 and TRBJ1-1; 9 nucleotides align to TRBD1. CDR3 length equals 14 residues. V was clipped by 6 bases and J by 5 bases; unmatched bases: 7. CDR1 is MDHEN, CDR2 SYDVKM, per germline. CDR3 bases: TGTGCCAGCAGGGACCTAGACAGGGGGACTGAAGCTTTCTTT. Translated, it gives CASRDLDRGTEAFF.